The clone carrying this TCR beta chain was observed a few times. Antigen unknown. This CDR3 is 17 amino acids long. Germline trimming cut 4 bases from V and 0 bases from J; bases unmatched to any gene: 7. Germline values: CDR1 SGHDT, CDR2 YYEEEE. Amplification used 60 Vbeta primers and 13 Jbeta primers. Produced via immunoSEQ multiplex PCR; TCRdb's table is partial and in-frame only. The data contain 150,000 to 200,000 clones, around 68% of them seen just once; the ten biggest clones take up less than 3.5%. This sample was included in a study of cytomegalovirus exposure and HLA in healthy donors. General study points: When a later analysis was performed, an Asian-associated ancestry cluster reportedly had fewer N-insertions than the approximately 600-donor mean. Later analysis identified a missense DCLRE1C variant that was linked to TCR beta V- and J-gene trimming.

The rearrangement joins TRBV5-6 to TRBJ2-6; 7 bases agree with TRBD1. The receptor was isolated from a woman between 35 and 50 years old in good health and CMV-seropositive. What was sequenced was PBMCs. The CDR3 is CASSTTGSHSGANVLTF. The CDR3 DNA follows: TGTGCCAGCAGCACGACAGGGTCCCACTCTGGGGCCAACGTCCTGACTTTC.